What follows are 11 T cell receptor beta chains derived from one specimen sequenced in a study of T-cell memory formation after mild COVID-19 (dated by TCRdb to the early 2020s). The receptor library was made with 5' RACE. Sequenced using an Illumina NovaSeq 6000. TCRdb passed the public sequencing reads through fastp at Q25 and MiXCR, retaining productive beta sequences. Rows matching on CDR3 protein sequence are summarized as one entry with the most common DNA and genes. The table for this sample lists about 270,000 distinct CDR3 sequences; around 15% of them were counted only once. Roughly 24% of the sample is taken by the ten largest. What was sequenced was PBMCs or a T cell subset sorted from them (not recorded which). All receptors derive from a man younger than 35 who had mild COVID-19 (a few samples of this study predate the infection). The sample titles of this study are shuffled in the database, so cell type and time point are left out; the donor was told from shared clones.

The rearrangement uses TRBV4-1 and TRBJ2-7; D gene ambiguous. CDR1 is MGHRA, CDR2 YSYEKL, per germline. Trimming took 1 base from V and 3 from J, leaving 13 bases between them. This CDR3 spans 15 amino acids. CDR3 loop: CASSQVGVVGYEQYF. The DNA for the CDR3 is TGCGCCAGCAGCCAAGTTGGTGTAGTAGGCTACGAGCAGTACTTC.

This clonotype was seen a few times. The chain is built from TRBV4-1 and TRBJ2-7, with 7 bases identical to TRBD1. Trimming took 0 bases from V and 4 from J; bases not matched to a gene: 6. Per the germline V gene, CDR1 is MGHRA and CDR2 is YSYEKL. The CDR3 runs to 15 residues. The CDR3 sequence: CASSQEGGLRYEQYV. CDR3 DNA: TGCGCCAGCAGCCAAGAAGGGGGCCTAAGATACGAGCAGTACGTC.

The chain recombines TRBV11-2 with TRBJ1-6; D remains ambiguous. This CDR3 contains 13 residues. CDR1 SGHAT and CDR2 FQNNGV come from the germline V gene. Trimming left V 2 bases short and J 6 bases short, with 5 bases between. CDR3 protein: CASSLLGNSPLHF. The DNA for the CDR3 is TGTGCCAGCAGCTTACTTGGTAATTCACCCCTCCACTTT.

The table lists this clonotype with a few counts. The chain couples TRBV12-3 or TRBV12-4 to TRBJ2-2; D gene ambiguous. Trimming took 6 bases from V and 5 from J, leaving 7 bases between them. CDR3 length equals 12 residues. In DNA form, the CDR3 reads TGTGCCAGCAGCCTGACTACCGGGGAGCTGTTTTTT. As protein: CASSLTTGELFF.

The CDR3 DNA reads TGTGCCACCAGTGGCCCGGGGGATTACAATGAGCAGTTCTTC. Amino acids: CATSGPGDYNEQFF. V gene TRBV24-1 combines with J gene TRBJ2-1; a possible D gene is TRBD2 (6 bases). V lost 5 bases and J lost 4, with 11 bases in between. Germline V lookup: CDR1 KGHDR, CDR2 SFDVKD. This CDR3 is 14 amino acids long.

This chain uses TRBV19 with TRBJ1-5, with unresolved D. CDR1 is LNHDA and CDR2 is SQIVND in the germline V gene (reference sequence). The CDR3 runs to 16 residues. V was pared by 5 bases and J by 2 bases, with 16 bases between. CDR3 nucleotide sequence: TGTGCCAGTAGTCCACTGACCCGTGGAGGCAATCAGCCCCAGCATTTT. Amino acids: CASSPLTRGGNQPQHF.

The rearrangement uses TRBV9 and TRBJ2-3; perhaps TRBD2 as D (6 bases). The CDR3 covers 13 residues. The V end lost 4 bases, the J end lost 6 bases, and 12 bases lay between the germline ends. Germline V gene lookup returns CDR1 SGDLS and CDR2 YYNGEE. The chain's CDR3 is CASSSIGGDTQYF. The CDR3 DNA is TGTGCCAGCAGCAGCATCGGGGGTGATACGCAGTATTTT.

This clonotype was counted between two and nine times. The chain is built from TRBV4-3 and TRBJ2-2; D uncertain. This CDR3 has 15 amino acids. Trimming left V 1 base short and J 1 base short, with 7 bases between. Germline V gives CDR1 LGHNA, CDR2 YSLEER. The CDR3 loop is CASSQVNRNTGELFF. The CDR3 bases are TGCGCCAGCAGCCAAGTTAACAGGAACACCGGGGAGCTGTTTTTT.

The CDR3 loop reads CASSYNSLPVYGYTF. As DNA, the CDR3 is TGCGCCAGCAGCTACAACTCCCTCCCCGTATATGGCTACACCTTC. The chain employs TRBV5-1 and TRBJ1-2; no definite D call. This CDR3 region has 15 residues. Germline loops: CDR1 SGHRS, CDR2 YFSETQ. V was trimmed by 3 bases and J by 5 bases, leaving 17 bases between them. Drawing the rest from reference TRBV5-1 and TRBJ1-2, the complete variable domain is KAGVTQTPRYLIKTRGQQVTLSCSPISGHRSVSWYQQTPGQGLQFLFEYFSETQRNKGNFPGRFSGRQFSNSRSEMNVSTLELGDSALYLCASSYNSLPVYGYTFGSGTRLTVV.

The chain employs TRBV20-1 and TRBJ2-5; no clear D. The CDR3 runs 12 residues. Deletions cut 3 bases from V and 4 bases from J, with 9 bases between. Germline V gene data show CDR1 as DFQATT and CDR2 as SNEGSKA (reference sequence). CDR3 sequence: CSARAGRETQYF. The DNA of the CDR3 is TGCAGTGCTAGGGCCGGCAGAGAGACCCAGTACTTC.

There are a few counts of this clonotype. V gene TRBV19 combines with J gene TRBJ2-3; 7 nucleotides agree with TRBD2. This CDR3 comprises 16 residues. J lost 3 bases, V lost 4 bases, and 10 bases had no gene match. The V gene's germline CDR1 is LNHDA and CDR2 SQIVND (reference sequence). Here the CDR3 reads CASSTSPSGVTDTQYF. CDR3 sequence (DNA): TGTGCCAGTAGTACGTCCCCCAGCGGGGTTACAGATACGCAGTATTTT.